A single sample is the source of the 3 T cell receptor beta chains below, sequenced in a study of T cell repertoires in cytomegalovirus infection. TCRdb recomputed calls from the reads with MiXCR, one row per CDR3 protein. The sample shows about 570,000 distinct CDR3 sequences, roughly 42% of them seen only once. No antigen has been assigned to these receptors. The sample consisted of cultured PBMCs, taken from culture after CMV antigen stimulation. Source of these receptors: a human donor in good health (CMV status not recorded). Some clones in this sample may be carry-over from other donors' samples.

The V gene is TRBV6-2 or TRBV6-3, the J gene TRBJ2-3, with a tentative D call TRBD2 (6 bases). V shed 10 bases and J shed 2 bases, with 16 bases lying between them. Germline V gene sequence: CDR1 MNHEY, CDR2 SVGEGT. The CDR3 runs to 14 residues. CDR3 in amino acids: CATRDFFATDTQYF. For the CDR3, the DNA is TGTGCCACAAGGGACTTCTTTGCCACAGATACGCAGTATTTT.

A few counts support this clonotype. The J gene is TRBJ2-3, the V gene TRBV7-9; 9 positions agree with TRBD1. Trimming cost V 5 bases and J 2 bases; bases outside gene matches: 5. Per germline, CDR1 SEHNR and CDR2 FQNEAQ (reference sequence). The CDR3 totals 15 residues. This CDR3 reads CASSPGTGLTDTQYF. DNA for the CDR3: TGTGCCAGCAGCCCCGGGACAGGGCTCACAGATACGCAGTATTTT.

This clonotype came up a few times. This rearrangement joins TRBV10-3 to TRBJ2-1; no reliable D call. V was trimmed by 2 bases and J by 0 bases, leaving 14 bases between them. Per germline, CDR1 ENHRY and CDR2 SYGVKD. The CDR3 contains 17 residues. DNA of the CDR3: TGTGCCATCAGTGAGCTTATGTCGGGTGGCTCCTACAATGAGCAGTTCTTC. Its protein product is CAISELMSGGSYNEQFF.